Below, 30 T cell receptor beta chains from the same sample are listed, as sequenced in a study of blood T cell repertoires in COVID-19. Produced via immunoSEQ multiplex PCR; TCRdb's table is partial and in-frame only. The profile covers around 140,000 clones, with around 84% appearing a single time and 2.4% taken by the ten largest. The sample consisted of PBMCs or T cells enriched from blood (not recorded which). Source of these receptors: a middle-aged man with acute COVID-19.

The genes are TRBV6-5 and TRBJ1-5, with a weak D call TRBD1 (6 bases). In germline, CDR1 is MNHEY, CDR2 SVGAGI. The CDR3 is 13 amino acids. V was trimmed by 4 bases and J by 3 bases, leaving 7 bases between them. This CDR3 reads CASSSGVNQPQHF. The CDR3 nucleotides are TGTGCCAGCAGTTCAGGGGTCAATCAGCCCCAGCATTTT.

CDR3 sequence: CAWSVPEGANYGYTF. In DNA, the CDR3 is TGTGCCTGGAGTGTACCGGAGGGAGCTAACTATGGCTACACCTTC. The rearrangement uses TRBV30 and TRBJ1-2, with no clear D. CDR1 GTSNPN and CDR2 SVGIG come from the germline V gene (reference sequence). The CDR3 is 15 amino acids. V lost 0 bases, J lost 0 bases, and 11 bases lay in between.

The J gene is TRBJ2-7, the V gene TRBV18, with D unclear. The CDR3 spans 13 residues. Looked up from germline, CDR1 is KGHSH and CDR2 is LQKENI. Trimming took 4 bases from V and 3 from J, leaving 10 bases between them. This CDR3 is CASSLSNIYEQYF. CDR3 coding DNA: TGTGCCAGCTCACTTTCTAATATCTACGAGCAGTACTTC.

This clone is a singleton in its sample. The J gene is TRBJ2-2, the V gene TRBV13; 7 nucleotides align to TRBD1. CDR1 is PRHDT and CDR2 is FYEKMQ in the germline V gene (reference sequence). Trimming took 7 bases from V and 1 from J; bases not matched to a gene: 9. This CDR3 comprises 16 residues. The CDR3 loop is CASIDSGTENTGELFF. Written as DNA, the CDR3 is TGTGCCAGCATCGACTCCGGGACAGAGAACACCGGGGAGCTGTTTTTT.

The chain combines TRBV7-9 with TRBJ1-4, with 8 positions matching TRBD1. Germline V CDR1 and CDR2: SEHNR, FQNEAQ (reference sequence). The CDR3 is 14 residues long. With 4 bases clipped from V and 8 bases from J, the junction kept 6 bases outside the gene matches. CDR3 residues: CASSYGQGGEKLFF. Here the CDR3 DNA reads TGTGCCAGCAGCTACGGACAGGGTGGCGAAAAACTGTTTTTT. Complete variable domain (other parts from reference TRBV7-9 and TRBJ1-4): DTGVSQNPRHKITKRGQNVTFRCDPISEHNRLYWYRQTLGQGPEFLTYFQNEAQLEKSRLLSDRFSAERPKGSFSTLEIQRTEQGDSAMYLCASSYGQGGEKLFFGSGTQLSVL.

The CDR3 sequence is CASFNDQTDTEAFF. The CDR3 DNA sequence: TGTGCCAGCTTTAATGATCAGACAGACACTGAAGCTTTCTTT. J is TRBJ1-1 and V is TRBV18, with a weak D call TRBD1 (5 bases). The germline V and J ends were trimmed by 7 bases and 3 bases, with 15 bases remaining between them. Looked up from germline, CDR1 is KGHSH and CDR2 is LQKENI. The CDR3 length is 14 residues.

For the CDR3, the DNA is TGTGCCAGCAGCTTCTACGGACAGGGAAGGGATCAGCCCCAGCATTTT. Residues: CASSFYGQGRDQPQHF. The V and J genes are TRBV7-2 and TRBJ1-5; 8 bases fit TRBD1. The CDR3 sequence is 16 residues long. The V gene end was trimmed by 3 bases and the J gene end by 5 bases; junction bases not matched to a gene: 9. CDR1 SGHTA and CDR2 FQGNSA come from the germline V gene.

The J gene is TRBJ2-7, the V gene TRBV7-2; TRBD2 agrees at 11 bases. Germline lookup yields CDR1 SGHTA and CDR2 FQGNSA. CDR3 length: 14 residues. V dropped 5 bases and J dropped 3; count of bases not matched to a gene: 3. The CDR3 DNA reads as TGTGCCAGCAGCCCTAGCGGGGGGAACTACGAGCAGTACTTC. Amino acid sequence: CASSPSGGNYEQYF.

This rearrangement joins TRBV12-5 to TRBJ1-1; 7 bases align to TRBD1. Per the germline V gene, CDR1 is LGHNT and CDR2 is FRNRAP. V shed 6 bases and J 5 bases; nucleotides not matched to a gene: 9. The CDR3 has 14 residues. The CDR3 reads CASGFKQGETEAFF. CDR3 coding DNA: TGTGCTAGTGGCTTTAAGCAGGGGGAGACTGAAGCTTTCTTT.

The chain is built from TRBV5-1 and TRBJ2-7; 7 nucleotides match TRBD1. CDR1 is SGHRS, CDR2 YFSETQ, per germline. V lost 4 bases, J lost 3 bases, and 7 bases stayed unmatched. The CDR3 loop spans 14 amino acids. The CDR3 nucleotides are TGCGCCAGCAGCCTCCGGGACAGCAACTACGAGCAGTACTTC. Protein product: CASSLRDSNYEQYF.

This clone appeared a single time. The chain joins TRBV7-2 to TRBJ2-7; the match to TRBD1 covers 7 bases. Germline CDR1 SGHTA, CDR2 FQGNSA. The J segment lost 2 bases and the V segment lost 5 bases, leaving 6 bases of the junction unmatched. The CDR3 has 14 residues. The CDR3 coding sequence is TGTGCCAGCAGCCTCGGACAGGTCACCTACGAGCAGTACTTC. It codes for CASSLGQVTYEQYF.

This chain uses TRBV6-5 with TRBJ2-7; tentative D call: TRBD1 (5 bases). Germline V gives CDR1 MNHEY, CDR2 SVGAGI. V was clipped by 6 bases and J by 6 bases, with 15 bases between them. This CDR3 is built from 13 residues. The DNA of the CDR3 is TGTGCCAGCAGAGGGGCGCTTCCGATCGAGCAGTACTTC. Its translation is CASRGALPIEQYF.

V usage is TRBV19 and J usage is TRBJ2-3; 7 positions agree with TRBD1. Germline assignment: CDR1 LNHDA and CDR2 SQIVND (reference sequence). Unmatched junction bases numbered 7, after V lost 1 base and J lost 6 bases. There are 15 residues in the CDR3. In DNA, the CDR3 is TGTGCCAGTAGTATAGGAACAGGGGAAGCGGATACGCAGTATTTT. Residues: CASSIGTGEADTQYF.

The V and J genes are TRBV3-1 (or the pseudogene TRBV3-2) and TRBJ1-2; the D gene is possibly TRBD1 (6 bases). Deletions cut 1 base from V and 0 bases from J, with 6 bases between. The germline V gene has CDR1 LGHDT and CDR2 YNNKEL (reference sequence). This CDR3 is 14 amino acids long. As DNA, the CDR3 is TGTGCCAGCAGCCAAGGGACAGCTAACTATGGCTACACCTTC. Protein sequence: CASSQGTANYGYTF.

J is TRBJ2-3 and V is TRBV7-2; 7 bases match TRBD2. This CDR3 spans 14 amino acids. Trimming removed 6 bases from V and 9 bases from J; junction bases left unmatched: 12. Germline CDR1 is SGHTA and CDR2 is FQGNSA. CDR3 amino acids: CASSMGSGARTQYF. The CDR3 DNA sequence: TGTGCCAGCAGTATGGGGAGCGGGGCCCGCACGCAGTATTTT.

V usage is TRBV7-9 and J usage is TRBJ2-5; possible D gene TRBD2, 5 bases. The ends were cut back, 0 bases at V and 7 bases at J, with 21 bases in the middle. The CDR3 consists of 17 residues. Germline CDR1 is SEHNR and CDR2 is FQNEAQ (reference sequence). The CDR3 reads CASSLAQDSVLRGTQYF. The DNA for the CDR3 is TGTGCCAGCAGCTTAGCTCAGGACTCGGTACTTCGGGGGACCCAGTACTTC.

The DNA of the CDR3 is TGTGCCAGCTCACCACTTGGACAGACCTACGAGCAGTACTTC. Protein: CASSPLGQTYEQYF. This sequence joins TRBV18 and TRBJ2-7; maybe TRBD1 (6 bases). CDR3 length: 14 amino acids. CDR1 and CDR2 (germline): KGHSH, LQKENI. V was shortened by 1 base and J by 2 bases, with 9 bases between the two germline ends.

Regarding this clone: The junction differs from germline at one of its ends, possibly a read error. The rearrangement uses TRBV6-5 and TRBJ1-2; 11 nucleotides agree with TRBD1. Germline values: CDR1 MNHEY, CDR2 SVGAGI. The CDR3 extends over 14 amino acids. The CDR3 reads CASSYSGGQGDLSF. The DNA of the CDR3 is TGTGCCAGCAGTTACTCGGGGGGACAGGGGGATTTGAGCTTC.

The chain combines TRBV3-1 (or the pseudogene TRBV3-2) with TRBJ1-2, with a possible D match to TRBD1 (6 bases). The CDR3 loop spans 13 amino acids. Germline V gene data show CDR1 as LGHDT and CDR2 as YNNKEL (reference sequence). V gave up 6 bases and J gave up 4 bases, with 12 bases separating them. CDR3 nucleotide sequence: TGTGCCAGCAGTCAAACGACAGGCTATGGCTACACCTTC. Its protein is CASSQTTGYGYTF.

The chain employs TRBV2 and TRBJ1-5; TRBD1 is a possible D gene (6 bases). Germline CDR1 SNHLY, CDR2 FYNNEI. Trimming pared 6 bases from V and 0 bases from J, leaving 15 bases between. This CDR3 is built from 16 residues. The chain's CDR3 is CASSGDRTHSNQPQHF. The CDR3 nucleotides read TGTGCCAGCAGCGGAGACAGGACTCATAGCAATCAGCCCCAGCATTTT.

The chain links TRBV5-1 to TRBJ1-1; TRBD1 aligns across 9 bases. Germline CDR1 and CDR2: SGHRS and YFSETQ. The V and J ends lost 0 bases and 4 bases, in that order; junction bases with no gene match: 4. This CDR3 is 15 amino acids long. CDR3 DNA: TGCGCCAGCAGCTTGGGTGGGACAGGGCCCACTGAAGCTTTCTTT. The encoded protein is CASSLGGTGPTEAFF.

This chain joins TRBV24-1 and TRBJ2-3; D unclear. CDR3 length equals 16 residues. The germline V and J ends were trimmed by 5 bases and 8 bases, with 22 bases remaining between them. Germline CDR1 reads KGHDR; CDR2 reads SFDVKD. The DNA for the CDR3 is TGTGCCACCAGTGCTAGGCCGGGTCCCCCGGGTGGTACGCAGTATTTT. Amino acid sequence: CATSARPGPPGGTQYF.

This clone was counted once. The chain joins TRBV7-9 to TRBJ2-7, with D possibly being TRBD2 (6 bases). Trimming removed 5 bases from V and 4 bases from J, with 12 bases in between. This CDR3 has 13 residues. The germline V gene encodes CDR1 SEHNR and CDR2 FQNEAQ (reference sequence). The CDR3 loop reads CASSGRRGYEQYF. CDR3 coding DNA: TGTGCCAGCAGCGGCCGACGGGGGTACGAGCAGTACTTC.

The chain is built from TRBV6-5 and TRBJ2-1; the D is unclear. Germline assignment: CDR1 MNHEY and CDR2 SVGAGI. The ends were cut back, 2 bases at V and 10 bases at J, with 9 bases in the middle. The CDR3 is 12 amino acids. The CDR3 region is CASSYQDREQFF. DNA of the CDR3: TGTGCCAGCAGTTACCAGGATCGGGAGCAGTTCTTC.

The rearrangement uses TRBV6-5 and TRBJ2-7; a possible D gene is TRBD2 (5 bases). Germline CDR1 and CDR2: MNHEY and SVGAGI. CDR3 length: 14 residues. Trimming removed 4 bases from V and 0 bases from J, with 10 bases in between. The chain's CDR3 is CASSSLAPSYEQYF. CDR3 sequence (DNA): TGTGCCAGCAGTTCCCTAGCCCCCTCCTACGAGCAGTACTTC.

This clone has more than one count but fewer than ten. The chain recombines TRBV25-1 with TRBJ1-5; D might be TRBD1 (5 bases). CDR1 and CDR2 (germline): MGHDK, SYGVNS. CDR3 length: 16 residues. Trimming removed 6 bases at V and 6 bases at J, with 21 bases between. CDR3 amino acids: CASSHGGVGKGQPQHF. The CDR3 nucleotides read TGTGCCAGCAGCCACGGGGGGGTGGGGAAAGGTCAGCCCCAGCATTTT.

The chain has TRBV7-2 and TRBJ2-1, with D possibly being TRBD2 (5 bases). The length of the CDR3 is 14 residues. CDR1 is SGHTA, CDR2 FQGNSA, per germline. Deletions cut 5 bases from V and 1 base from J, with 9 bases between. This CDR3 reads CASSRRESYNEQFF. CDR3 in DNA: TGTGCCAGCAGCCGCCGGGAATCCTACAATGAGCAGTTCTTC. Together with reference TRBV7-2 and TRBJ2-1, the CDR3 gives the full variable domain: GAGVSQSPSNKVTEKGKDVELRCDPISGHTALYWYRQSLGQGLEFLIYFQGNSAPDKSGLPSDRFSAERTGGSVSTLTIQRTQQEDSAVYLCASSRRESYNEQFFGPGTRLTVL.

This clone was recorded only once. The chain links TRBV10-3 to TRBJ2-3, with D tentatively TRBD2 (5 bases). The CDR3 is 14 residues long. V shed 3 bases and J shed 0 bases, with 7 bases lying between them. Germline loops: CDR1 ENHRY, CDR2 SYGVKD. The CDR3 bases are TGTGCCATCAGTGAAGGCGGGAGCACAGATACGCAGTATTTT. It yields the protein CAISEGGSTDTQYF.

This chain links TRBV6-5 with TRBJ1-1, with 10 positions matching TRBD1. The CDR3 runs to 15 residues. Per germline, CDR1 MNHEY and CDR2 SVGAGI. V shed 4 bases, J shed 3 bases, and the junction held 5 bases outside the gene matches. This CDR3 reads CASSSFGTGDTEAFF. For the CDR3, the DNA is TGTGCCAGCAGTTCCTTCGGGACAGGGGACACTGAAGCTTTCTTT.

The V gene is TRBV21-1, the J gene TRBJ2-7; the table's D call of TRBD1 was not tested on the DNA. TRBV21-1 is listed as a pseudogene. The CDR3 spans 12 residues. DNA of the CDR3: TGTGCCAGCAGCAAAGACAGCTACGAGCAGTACTTC. Translating gives CASSKDSYEQYF.